This note documents a single TCR beta chain sequence. These data originate in a study of blood T cell repertoires in COVID-19. For the study at large: COVID-19 samples collected from the United States, Italy and Spain covered acute and convalescent phases. In each case, the material was cDNA or gDNA derived from T cells, B-cell-depleted T cells, or PBMCs.

V was shortened by 6 bases and J by 0 bases, with 12 bases between the two germline ends. Germline V gives CDR1 SNHLY, CDR2 FYNNEI. This CDR3 has 15 residues. In the original workflow: From reference gene primer amplification, estimates of nucleated cell counts were derived. Assay: immunoSEQ multiplex PCR; the TCRdb copy retains only in-frame clones and omits some. Clone size and the V and J calls come from that table; the DNA yielded D and trimming. The data contain some 69,000 clones, roughly nine tenths of them singletons. Sequenced: peripheral blood. The rearrangement joins TRBV2 to TRBJ1-3, with a possible D match to TRBD1 (6 bases). This clonotype was obtained from a man between 60 and 75 years old with acute or convalescent COVID-19. Here the CDR3 reads CASRRDNNSGNTIYF. The CDR3 DNA sequence: TGTGCCAGCAGGAGGGACAACAACTCTGGAAACACCATATATTTT.